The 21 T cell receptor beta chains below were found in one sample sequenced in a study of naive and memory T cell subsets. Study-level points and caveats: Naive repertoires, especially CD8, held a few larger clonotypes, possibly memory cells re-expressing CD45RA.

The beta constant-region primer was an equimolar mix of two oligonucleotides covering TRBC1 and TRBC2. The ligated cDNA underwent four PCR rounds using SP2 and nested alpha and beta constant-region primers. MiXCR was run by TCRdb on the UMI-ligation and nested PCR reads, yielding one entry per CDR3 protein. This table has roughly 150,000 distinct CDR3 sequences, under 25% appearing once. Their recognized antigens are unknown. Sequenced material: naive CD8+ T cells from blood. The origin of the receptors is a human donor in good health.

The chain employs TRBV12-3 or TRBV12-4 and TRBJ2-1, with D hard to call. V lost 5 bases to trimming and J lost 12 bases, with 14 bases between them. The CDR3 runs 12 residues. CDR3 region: CASSTHGVGQFF. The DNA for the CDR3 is TGTGCCAGCAGTACCCATGGGGTTGGGCAGTTCTTC.

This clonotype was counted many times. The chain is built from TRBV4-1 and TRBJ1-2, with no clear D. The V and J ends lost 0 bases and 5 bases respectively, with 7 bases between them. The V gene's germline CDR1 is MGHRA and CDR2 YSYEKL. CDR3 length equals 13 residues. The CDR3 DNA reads TGCGCCAGCAGCCAAGATCTGGGGTATGGCTACACCTTC. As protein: CASSQDLGYGYTF.

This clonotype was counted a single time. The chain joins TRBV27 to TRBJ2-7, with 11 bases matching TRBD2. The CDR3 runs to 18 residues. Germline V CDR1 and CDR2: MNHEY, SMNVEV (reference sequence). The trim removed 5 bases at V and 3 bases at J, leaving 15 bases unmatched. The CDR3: CASSPGTSGNLIVYEQYF. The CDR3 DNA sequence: TGTGCCAGCAGTCCAGGGACTAGCGGCAACCTTATTGTCTACGAGCAGTACTTC.

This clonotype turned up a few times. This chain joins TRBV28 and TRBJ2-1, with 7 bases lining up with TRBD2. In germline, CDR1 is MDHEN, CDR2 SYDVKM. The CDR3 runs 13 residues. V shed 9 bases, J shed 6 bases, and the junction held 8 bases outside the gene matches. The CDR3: CARSSGRGNEQFF. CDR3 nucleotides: TGTGCCAGATCTAGCGGAAGGGGCAATGAGCAGTTCTTC.

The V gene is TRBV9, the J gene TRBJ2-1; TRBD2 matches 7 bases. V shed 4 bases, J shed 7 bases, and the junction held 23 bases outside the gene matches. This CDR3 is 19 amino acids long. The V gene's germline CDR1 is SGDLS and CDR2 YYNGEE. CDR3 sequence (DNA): TGTGCCAGCAGCCCCGAAGGAACCCTCATTCGGGACTATAGAAATGAGCAGTTCTTC. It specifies CASSPEGTLIRDYRNEQFF.

In DNA, the CDR3 is TGTGCCAGCAGTATAGGACTCGATGCCTCCGGGACTAGCGTTATCGATGAGCAGTTCTTC. Encoded protein: CASSIGLDASGTSVIDEQFF. V gene TRBV6-5 combines with J gene TRBJ2-1, with TRBD2 matching over 10 bases. Germline trimming cut 5 bases from V and 8 bases from J; bases unmatched to any gene: 24. Germline V gene lookup returns CDR1 MNHEY and CDR2 SVGAGI. The CDR3 runs 20 residues.

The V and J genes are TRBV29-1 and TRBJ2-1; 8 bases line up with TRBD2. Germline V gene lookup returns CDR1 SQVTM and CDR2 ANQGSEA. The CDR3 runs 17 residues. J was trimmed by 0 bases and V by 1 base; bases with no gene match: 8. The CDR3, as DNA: TGCAGCGTTGAAGTATTCGGCAGCGGGAGCTCCTACAATGAGCAGTTCTTC. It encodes CSVEVFGSGSSYNEQFF.

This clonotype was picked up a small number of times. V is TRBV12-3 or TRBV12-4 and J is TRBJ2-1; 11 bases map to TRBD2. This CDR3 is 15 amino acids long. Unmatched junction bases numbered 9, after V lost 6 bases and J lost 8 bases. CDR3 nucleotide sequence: TGTGCCAGCAGCACTTTTAGCGGGAGGGCCGATGAGCAGTTCTTC. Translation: CASSTFSGRADEQFF.

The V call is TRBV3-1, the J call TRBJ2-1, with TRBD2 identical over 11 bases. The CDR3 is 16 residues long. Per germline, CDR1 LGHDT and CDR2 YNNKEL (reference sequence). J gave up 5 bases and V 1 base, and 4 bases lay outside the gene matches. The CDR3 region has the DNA TGTGCCAGCAGCCAAGGCACTAGCGGGAGCAACAATGAGCAGTTCTTC. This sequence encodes CASSQGTSGSNNEQFF.

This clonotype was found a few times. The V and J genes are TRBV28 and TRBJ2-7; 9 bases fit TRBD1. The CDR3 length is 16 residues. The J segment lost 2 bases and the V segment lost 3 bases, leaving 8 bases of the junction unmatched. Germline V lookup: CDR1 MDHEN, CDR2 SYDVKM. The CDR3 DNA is TGTGCCAGCAGTTTTTGGTTCAGACAGGGGGCCTACGAGCAGTACTTC. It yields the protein CASSFWFRQGAYEQYF.

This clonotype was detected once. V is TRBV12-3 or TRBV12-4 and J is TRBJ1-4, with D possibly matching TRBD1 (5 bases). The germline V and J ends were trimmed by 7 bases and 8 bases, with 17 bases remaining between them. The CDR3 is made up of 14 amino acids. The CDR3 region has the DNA TGTGCCAGCATCTCGAGAGGGGCAGACGAAAAACTGTTTTTT. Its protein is CASISRGADEKLFF.

The CDR3 sequence is CATSDGTNEAFF. The CDR3 nucleotides are TGTGCCACCAGTGATGGGACGAATGAAGCTTTCTTT. The chain combines TRBV24-1 with TRBJ1-1; TRBD1 is a possible D gene (5 bases). This CDR3 comprises 12 residues. Germline assignment: CDR1 KGHDR and CDR2 SFDVKD. V was pared by 3 bases and J by 7 bases, with 8 bases between.

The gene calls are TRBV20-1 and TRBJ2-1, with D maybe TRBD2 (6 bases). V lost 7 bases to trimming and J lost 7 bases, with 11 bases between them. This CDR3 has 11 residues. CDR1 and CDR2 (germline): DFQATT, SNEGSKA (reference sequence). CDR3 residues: CSVTDYNEQFF. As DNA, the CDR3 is TGCAGTGTAACGGACTATAATGAGCAGTTCTTC.

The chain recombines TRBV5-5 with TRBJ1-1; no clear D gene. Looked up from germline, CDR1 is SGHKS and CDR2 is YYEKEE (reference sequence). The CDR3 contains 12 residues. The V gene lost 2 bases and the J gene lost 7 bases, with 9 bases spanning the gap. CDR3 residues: CASSFMPIEAFF. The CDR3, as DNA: TGTGCCAGCAGCTTCATGCCCATTGAAGCTTTCTTT.

CDR3 region: CASSLIWDNQPQHF. The DNA for the CDR3 is TGTGCCAGCAGCTTGATATGGGACAATCAGCCCCAGCATTTT. The chain links TRBV5-5 to TRBJ1-5; no clear D. The CDR3 has 14 residues. Trimming pared 1 base from V and 3 bases from J, leaving 8 bases between. The germline V gene encodes CDR1 SGHKS and CDR2 YYEKEE (reference sequence). The full variable domain, its missing parts supplied by reference TRBV5-5 and TRBJ1-5, is DAGVTQSPTHLIKTRGQQVTLRCSPISGHKSVSWYQQVLGQGPQFIFQYYEKEERGRGNFPDRFSARQFPNYSSELNVNALLLGDSALYLCASSLIWDNQPQHFGDGTRLSIL.

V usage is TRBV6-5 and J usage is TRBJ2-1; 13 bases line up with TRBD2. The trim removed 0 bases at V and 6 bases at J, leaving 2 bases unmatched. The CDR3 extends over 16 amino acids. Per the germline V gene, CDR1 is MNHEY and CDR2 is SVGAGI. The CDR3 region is CASSYSGLAGTNEQFF. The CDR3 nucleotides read TGTGCCAGCAGTTACTCGGGACTAGCGGGGACCAATGAGCAGTTCTTC.

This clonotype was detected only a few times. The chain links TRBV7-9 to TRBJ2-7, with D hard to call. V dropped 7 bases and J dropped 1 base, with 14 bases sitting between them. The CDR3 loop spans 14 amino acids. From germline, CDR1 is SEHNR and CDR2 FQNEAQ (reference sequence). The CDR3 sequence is CASTRVVGSYEQYF. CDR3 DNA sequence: TGTGCCAGCACCCGCGTGGTTGGGTCCTACGAGCAGTACTTC.

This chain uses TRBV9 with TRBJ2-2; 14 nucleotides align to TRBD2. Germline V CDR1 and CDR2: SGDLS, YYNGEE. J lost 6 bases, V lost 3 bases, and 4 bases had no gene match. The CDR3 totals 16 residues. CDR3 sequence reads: CASSEGLAGVPGELFF. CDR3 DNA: TGTGCCAGCAGCGAGGGACTAGCGGGAGTTCCCGGGGAGCTGTTTTTT.

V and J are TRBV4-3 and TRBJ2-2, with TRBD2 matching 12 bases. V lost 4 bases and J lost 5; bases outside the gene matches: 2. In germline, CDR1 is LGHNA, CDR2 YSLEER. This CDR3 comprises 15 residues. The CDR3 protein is CASSRGLAGTGELFF. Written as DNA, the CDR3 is TGCGCCAGCAGCCGCGGACTAGCGGGAACCGGGGAGCTGTTTTTT.

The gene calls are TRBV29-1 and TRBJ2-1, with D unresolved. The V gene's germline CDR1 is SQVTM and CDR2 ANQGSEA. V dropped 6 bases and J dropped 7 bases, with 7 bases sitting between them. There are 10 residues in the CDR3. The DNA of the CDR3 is TGCAGCGTGACCGGGAATGAGCAGTTCTTC. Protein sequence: CSVTGNEQFF.

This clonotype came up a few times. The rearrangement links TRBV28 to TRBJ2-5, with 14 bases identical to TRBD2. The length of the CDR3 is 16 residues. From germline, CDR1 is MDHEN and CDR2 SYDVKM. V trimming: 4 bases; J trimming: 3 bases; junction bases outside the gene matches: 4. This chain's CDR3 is CASSSPGLAGEETQYF. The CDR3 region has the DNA TGTGCCAGCAGTTCCCCGGGACTAGCGGGAGAAGAGACCCAGTACTTC.